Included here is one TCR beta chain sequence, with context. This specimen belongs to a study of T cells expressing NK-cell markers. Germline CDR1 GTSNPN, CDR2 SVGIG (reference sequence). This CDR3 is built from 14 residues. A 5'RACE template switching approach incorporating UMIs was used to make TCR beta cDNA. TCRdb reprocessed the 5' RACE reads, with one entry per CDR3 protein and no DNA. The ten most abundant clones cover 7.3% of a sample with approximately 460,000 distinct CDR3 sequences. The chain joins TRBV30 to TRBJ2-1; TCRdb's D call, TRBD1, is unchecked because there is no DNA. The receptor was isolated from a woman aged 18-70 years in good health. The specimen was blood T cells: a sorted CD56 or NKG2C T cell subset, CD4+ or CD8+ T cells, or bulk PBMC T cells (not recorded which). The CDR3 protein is CAWAGGYPSAEQFF.